Each of the 13 T cell receptor beta chains below was sequenced from the same sample in a study of blood T cells in healthy people across ages. Sample-barcoded 5' priming and a J-beta primer mix drove a second PCR of about 7 to 11 cycles. TCRdb processed the 5' RACE reads anew with MiXCR; each CDR3 protein has one entry. The profile shows around 600,000 distinct CDR3 sequences, around half of them singletons. Sequenced material: blood. These receptors came from a man older than 75 in good health.

Only a few counts were recorded for this clonotype. The chain couples TRBV6-2 or TRBV6-3 to TRBJ2-3, with 10 bases matching TRBD2. CDR3 length: 17 residues. Trimming removed 9 bases from V and 0 bases from J; junction bases left unmatched: 12. CDR1 MNHEY and CDR2 SVGEGT come from the germline V gene. The CDR3 loop is CARLTSGETASTDTQYF. Here the CDR3 DNA reads TGTGCCAGACTAACTAGCGGGGAAACCGCTAGCACAGATACGCAGTATTTT.

The genes are TRBV7-9 and TRBJ2-3, with D perhaps being TRBD1 or TRBD2 (5 bases each). CDR1 SEHNR and CDR2 FQNEAQ come from the germline V gene (reference sequence). V was pared by 6 bases and J by 6 bases, with 19 bases between. The CDR3 length is 15 residues. In DNA form, the CDR3 reads TGTGCCAGCAGTTCCACCGACTGGGACCGCGATACGCAGTATTTT. It translates to CASSSTDWDRDTQYF.

This clonotype was detected only a few times. V usage is TRBV29-1 and J usage is TRBJ1-1; D ambiguous. Germline loops: CDR1 SQVTM, CDR2 ANQGSEA. V lost 2 bases and J lost 3, with 10 bases in between. The CDR3 is 13 residues long. CDR3: CSVETGSDTEAFF. The CDR3 coding sequence is TGCAGCGTTGAAACGGGCAGCGACACTGAAGCTTTCTTT. The full variable domain, with the rest looked up from reference TRBV29-1 and TRBJ1-1, is SAVISQKPSRDICQRGTSLTIQCQVDSQVTMMFWYRQQPGQSLTLIATANQGSEATYESGFVIDKFPISRPNLTFSTLTVSNMSPEDSSIYLCSVETGSDTEAFFGQGTRLTVV.

The V and J genes are TRBV7-2 and TRBJ2-7; a weak D match, TRBD2 (6 bases). CDR1 and CDR2 from the germline V gene are SGHTA and FQGNSA. Trimming removed 5 bases at V and 6 bases at J, with 20 bases between. This CDR3 spans 15 amino acids. Written as DNA, the CDR3 is TGTGCCAGCAGCGTTACTAGCTCAAGCTTTGGCGAGCAGTACTTC. Protein sequence: CASSVTSSSFGEQYF.

The sample holds one count of this clonotype. The chain has TRBV7-2 and TRBJ2-2; 8 bases are shared with TRBD2. The ends lost 3 bases at V and 3 bases at J; junction bases unmatched: 6. Germline V CDR1 and CDR2: SGHTA, FQGNSA. The CDR3 loop spans 16 amino acids. The CDR3 coding sequence is TGTGCCAGCAGCTTCAACGCCGGGGGGGACACCGGGGAGCTGTTTTTT. This sequence encodes CASSFNAGGDTGELFF.

Details on this clonotype: At one end the junction does not follow the germline gene, possibly because of a read error. The V gene is TRBV7-2, the J gene TRBJ2-5; 10 nucleotides match TRBD1. Germline values: CDR1 SGHTA, CDR2 FQGNSA. This CDR3 has 16 amino acids. The CDR3 spells CAGSLSLGQGKETQYF. CDR3 sequence (DNA): TGTGCCGGCAGCTTAAGCCTGGGACAGGGGAAAGAGACCCAGTACTTC.

This clonotype has just a few counts. The V and J genes are TRBV7-9 and TRBJ2-3, with D tentatively TRBD2 (6 bases). Trimming cost V 5 bases and J 8 bases, with 26 bases left between them. CDR3 length: 17 amino acids. CDR1 is SEHNR and CDR2 is FQNEAQ in the germline V gene (reference sequence). The DNA of the CDR3 is TGTGCCAGCAGCCAGGCTATAGCGGTCCTCTTGGATGGTACGCAGTATTTT. This codes for CASSQAIAVLLDGTQYF.

This clonotype was counted only a few times. The chain carries TRBV2 and TRBJ1-1; no clear D gene. Germline CDR1 is SNHLY and CDR2 is FYNNEI. The CDR3 is 16 residues long. V was trimmed by 7 bases and J by 6 bases, leaving 24 bases between them. The CDR3: CASIRERKQTGSEAFF. The DNA for the CDR3 is TGTGCCAGCATTAGGGAAAGGAAGCAAACGGGATCTGAAGCTTTCTTT. Filled out from reference TRBV2 and TRBJ1-1, the complete variable domain reads EPEVTQTPSHQVTQMGQEVILRCVPISNHLYFYWYRQILGQKVEFLVSFYNNEISEKSEIFDDQFSVERPDGSNFTLKIRSTKLEDSAMYFCASIRERKQTGSEAFFGQGTRLTVV.

CDR3 region: CASTLAKSYEQYF. CDR3 bases: TGTGCCAGCACGCTTGCCAAAAGCTACGAGCAGTACTTC. The gene calls are TRBV13 and TRBJ2-5; D is unresolved. The DNA end is a closer match to TRBJ2-7, so the J assignment may be wrong. The CDR3 is 13 amino acids. Germline CDR1 reads PRHDT; CDR2 reads FYEKMQ (reference sequence).

This clonotype was detected once. The gene calls are TRBV7-9 and TRBJ2-1, with 7 bases aligning to TRBD1. The end of the DNA is better explained by TRBJ2-7, so the J call may be wrong. The CDR3 has 16 amino acids. Germline values: CDR1 SEHNR, CDR2 FQNEAQ (reference sequence). The CDR3 loop reads CASSSTGISSYNGQYF. Written as DNA, the CDR3 is TGTGCCAGCAGCTCGACAGGGATTTCCTCCTACAATGGGCAGTACTTC.

This clonotype was recorded a few times. The chain links TRBV7-3 to TRBJ1-1, with TRBD1 as a possible D gene (6 bases). Trimming took off 2 bases at V and 0 bases at J, with 10 bases between the two ends. Germline V gene sequence: CDR1 SGHTA, CDR2 FQGTGA. The CDR3 contains 15 residues. This chain's CDR3 is CASSLYGQMNTEAFF. CDR3 in DNA: TGTGCCAGCAGCTTATATGGACAGATGAACACTGAAGCTTTCTTT.

J is TRBJ1-2 and V is TRBV4-3, with 8 bases identical to TRBD1. Unmatched junction bases numbered 7, after V lost 0 bases and J lost 4 bases. This CDR3 has 16 amino acids. Looked up from germline, CDR1 is LGHNA and CDR2 is YSLEER. CDR3 sequence: CASSQEGRQGSYGYTF. For the CDR3, the DNA is TGCGCCAGCAGCCAAGAGGGTCGACAGGGGAGCTATGGCTACACCTTC.

This clonotype was detected only a few times. V usage is TRBV5-1 and J usage is TRBJ2-7; D gene unclear. Between the trimmed V and J ends, which lost 0 bases and 7 bases, there was a span of 14 bases. This CDR3 is built from 14 residues. Germline CDR1 is SGHRS and CDR2 is YFSETQ. For the CDR3, the DNA is TGCGCCAGCAGCTTGGGGACGGTAGGGCAAGAGCAGTACTTC. Its protein is CASSLGTVGQEQYF.